The 30 T cell receptor beta chains listed next were all sequenced from one sample in a study of T cell responses to AZD1222 COVID-19 vaccine. Generated by immunoSEQ multiplex PCR, the TCRdb table keeps only in-frame clones and is missing some. The table counts about 140,000 clones; 2% to 2.5% lies in the top ten. Material for sequencing was peripheral blood. The source is an adult in good health.

The chain has TRBV2 and TRBJ1-5, with D uncertain. CDR1 is SNHLY, CDR2 FYNNEI, per germline. The CDR3 covers 15 residues. V was shortened by 5 bases and J by 0 bases, with 11 bases between the two germline ends. CDR3 protein: CASSWGWVSNQPQHF. The CDR3 DNA follows: TGTGCCAGCAGTTGGGGTTGGGTTAGCAATCAGCCCCAGCATTTT.

The V gene is TRBV19, the J gene TRBJ1-5; 8 bases are a match to TRBD1. CDR3 size: 15 residues. Per germline, CDR1 LNHDA and CDR2 SQIVND (reference sequence). V was clipped by 3 bases and J by 4 bases; unmatched bases: 5. The CDR3 loop reads CASSMDRAENQPQHF. The CDR3 bases are TGTGCCAGTAGTATGGACAGGGCGGAGAATCAGCCCCAGCATTTT.

The rearrangement joins TRBV18 to TRBJ1-4, with TRBD1 identical over 7 bases. The germline gives CDR1 KGHSH, CDR2 LQKENI. V gave up 3 bases and J gave up 6 bases; unmatched junction bases: 1. This CDR3 has 13 residues. The CDR3 loop reads CASSPDRDEKLFF. CDR3 nucleotide sequence: TGTGCCAGCTCACCTGACAGGGATGAAAAACTGTTTTTT.

The J gene is TRBJ1-2, the V gene TRBV5-1; tentatively, D is TRBD1 (5 bases). Germline V CDR1 and CDR2: SGHRS, YFSETQ. The CDR3 totals 16 residues. Trimming took off 1 base at V and 0 bases at J, with 13 bases between the two ends. The CDR3 DNA follows: TGCGCCAGCAGCTTGTGGGGGGACCTAGCTAACTATGGCTACACCTTC. This encodes CASSLWGDLANYGYTF. The entire variable domain, with the rest obtained from reference TRBV5-1 and TRBJ1-2, is as follows: KAGVTQTPRYLIKTRGQQVTLSCSPISGHRSVSWYQQTPGQGLQFLFEYFSETQRNKGNFPGRFSGRQFSNSRSEMNVSTLELGDSALYLCASSLWGDLANYGYTFGSGTRLTVV.

The V and J genes are TRBV6-1 and TRBJ1-6, with D perhaps matching TRBD1 (5 bases). Germline V gene data show CDR1 as MNHNS and CDR2 as SASEGT. The CDR3 is 13 amino acids. V lost 2 bases and J lost 11, with 10 bases in between. In nucleotides, the CDR3 is TGTGCCAGCAGTGAACAGGGTAGGGCACCCCTCCACTTT. Amino acids: CASSEQGRAPLHF.

The V call is TRBV12-3 or TRBV12-4, the J call TRBJ1-3; 7 bases align to TRBD1. The V gene end was trimmed by 7 bases and the J gene end by 7 bases; junction bases not matched to a gene: 7. CDR3 length equals 13 residues. CDR3 residues: CASMGRGSNTIYF. CDR3 DNA sequence: TGTGCCAGCATGGGCAGGGGGAGTAACACCATATATTTT.

This rearrangement joins TRBV29-1 to TRBJ2-1; D is undetermined. The V gene's germline CDR1 is SQVTM and CDR2 ANQGSEA. Between the trimmed V and J ends, which lost 4 bases and 8 bases, there was a span of 12 bases. The CDR3 has 12 residues. In DNA, the CDR3 is TGCAGCGTTGGTGGGCCCGGCGATGAGCAGTTCTTC. Its translation is CSVGGPGDEQFF.

V is TRBV4-3 and J is TRBJ2-3; TRBD2 matches at 15 bases. This CDR3 has 20 residues. Germline V lookup: CDR1 LGHNA, CDR2 YSLEER. V was clipped by 0 bases and J by 3 bases; unmatched bases: 10. CDR3 sequence reads: CASSQDWTSGGAVSTDTQYF. The CDR3, as DNA: TGCGCCAGCAGCCAAGATTGGACTAGCGGGGGGGCTGTCTCTACAGATACGCAGTATTTT.

CDR3 residues: CASSPSGQASSYEQYF. In DNA form, the CDR3 reads TGTGCCAGCTCACCCTCAGGACAGGCTTCTTCCTACGAGCAGTACTTC. The gene calls are TRBV18 and TRBJ2-7, with TRBD1 matching 7 bases. CDR3 length: 16 residues. Germline V gives CDR1 KGHSH, CDR2 LQKENI. V shed 3 bases and J 1 base; nucleotides not matched to a gene: 9.

V gene TRBV19 combines with J gene TRBJ1-5; D not resolved. V was shortened by 2 bases and J by 4 bases, with 15 bases between the two germline ends. Per germline, CDR1 LNHDA and CDR2 SQIVND (reference sequence). CDR3 length: 16 residues. The CDR3 DNA sequence: TGTGCCAGTAGTATAATGATCGGGGTAGCAAATCAGCCCCAGCATTTT. Its translation is CASSIMIGVANQPQHF.

The J gene is TRBJ2-5, the V gene TRBV28; TRBD2 might be the D (5 bases). The CDR3 is 16 amino acids. Germline loops: CDR1 MDHEN, CDR2 SYDVKM. The ends were cut back, 6 bases at V and 2 bases at J, with 19 bases in the middle. CDR3 residues: CASSTPQRFGQETQYF. Written as DNA, the CDR3 is TGTGCCAGCAGCACACCACAGCGGTTCGGTCAAGAGACCCAGTACTTC.

In the case of this clone: At one boundary the junction diverges from the germline segment, which might be a read error. Different DNA sequences within this sample yield the same CDR3. V and J are TRBV7-3 and TRBJ1-1, with D maybe TRBD1 (5 bases). Germline V CDR1 and CDR2: SGHTA, FQGTGA. The CDR3 is 14 residues long. CDR3 DNA: TGTGCCAGCAGCCTAACAGGAGGGAACACTGAAGCTTTCTTT. This gives the protein CASSLTGGNTEAFF.

V gene TRBV15 combines with J gene TRBJ1-2, with TRBD1 as a possible D gene (6 bases). The V gene's germline CDR1 is LNHNV and CDR2 YYDKDF (reference sequence). The CDR3 has 15 residues. The V and J ends lost 6 bases and 2 bases respectively, with 16 bases between them. The CDR3 loop reads CATRQGRTLNYGYTF. The DNA of the CDR3 is TGTGCCACCAGACAGGGCAGGACCCTAAACTATGGCTACACCTTC.

The chain links TRBV9 to TRBJ2-3; D could derive from TRBD1 or TRBD2 (5 bases each). The CDR3 length is 16 residues. The ends were cut back, 0 bases at V and 4 bases at J, with 15 bases in the middle. Germline assignment: CDR1 SGDLS and CDR2 YYNGEE. This chain's CDR3 is CASSVGSGPGSDTQYF. The CDR3 nucleotides read TGTGCCAGCAGCGTAGGATCGGGGCCGGGGTCAGATACGCAGTATTTT.

V usage is TRBV3-1 (or the pseudogene TRBV3-2) and J usage is TRBJ2-5; no firm D call. From germline, CDR1 is LGHDT and CDR2 YNNKEL (reference sequence). This CDR3 spans 15 amino acids. V was shortened by 2 bases and J by 1 base, with 11 bases between the two germline ends. This CDR3 reads CASSQTDGVQETQYF. CDR3 nucleotides: TGTGCCAGCAGCCAAACGGATGGGGTCCAAGAGACCCAGTACTTC.

J is TRBJ2-7 and V is TRBV5-6; D perhaps matches TRBD1 (6 bases). Germline CDR1 and CDR2: SGHDT and YYEEEE. Trimming removed 4 bases from V and 7 bases from J, with 21 bases in between. The CDR3 consists of 15 residues. The CDR3 is CASSPRSTRGREQYF. CDR3 nucleotide sequence: TGTGCCAGCAGCCCCCGGTCAACCAGGGGAAGGGAGCAGTACTTC.

The chain couples TRBV4-3 to TRBJ1-1; D is possibly TRBD1 (5 bases). Germline CDR1 is LGHNA and CDR2 is YSLEER. The V end was cut by 0 bases, the J end by 2 bases, with 16 bases between. The CDR3 covers 17 residues. The CDR3 DNA reads TGCGCCAGCAGCCAAGATTTAATGAGAGGGGAAAACACTGAAGCTTTCTTT. Translating it yields CASSQDLMRGENTEAFF.

This chain joins TRBV5-6 and TRBJ2-1; tentative D call: TRBD1 (5 bases). The CDR3 length is 14 residues. V was shortened by 3 bases and J by 7 bases, with 14 bases between the two germline ends. The V gene's germline CDR1 is SGHDT and CDR2 YYEEEE. CDR3 sequence reads: CASSWGQGLNEQFF. As DNA, the CDR3 is TGTGCCAGCAGCTGGGGTCAGGGTCTGAATGAGCAGTTCTTC.

This chain uses TRBV2 with TRBJ1-2, with TRBD1 identical over 10 bases. The CDR3 totals 16 residues. V lost 1 base, J lost 6 bases, and 8 bases stayed unmatched. Germline assignment: CDR1 SNHLY and CDR2 FYNNEI. CDR3 protein: CASSEVRTGGEDGYTF. The CDR3 coding sequence is TGTGCCAGCAGTGAAGTCCGGACAGGGGGGGAGGATGGCTACACCTTC.

The rearrangement links TRBV4-1 to TRBJ1-2; D possibly corresponds to TRBD1 (5 bases). V was cut by 3 bases and J by 4 bases, with 15 bases left in between. CDR1 and CDR2 from the germline V gene are MGHRA and YSYEKL. This CDR3 contains 15 residues. In nucleotides, the CDR3 is TGCGCCAGCAGCCATTCTACGGGGGTCGGCTATGGCTACACCTTC. This sequence encodes CASSHSTGVGYGYTF.

The chain employs TRBV5-1 and TRBJ1-1; tentatively, D is TRBD1 (5 bases). The CDR3 consists of 21 residues. The V end was cut by 0 bases, the J end by 3 bases, with 30 bases between. In germline, CDR1 is SGHRS, CDR2 YFSETQ. The CDR3 sequence is CASSLGAVGRVLIHQDTEAFF. CDR3 nucleotide sequence: TGCGCCAGCAGCTTGGGGGCCGTGGGGCGGGTATTAATCCACCAGGACACTGAAGCTTTCTTT.

The chain combines TRBV28 with TRBJ1-2; 7 nucleotides line up with TRBD1. The CDR3 has 16 amino acids. V shed 4 bases and J 6 bases; nucleotides not matched to a gene: 14. Germline assignment: CDR1 MDHEN and CDR2 SYDVKM. CDR3 bases: TGTGCCAGCAGTTCCCCCTTAGACAGGGTTAAGGATGGCTACACCTTC. It translates to CASSSPLDRVKDGYTF.

V gene TRBV7-9 combines with J gene TRBJ1-2, with a tentative D call TRBD1 (5 bases). CDR1 and CDR2 from the germline V gene are SEHNR and FQNEAQ (reference sequence). The CDR3 sequence is 15 residues long. Trimming cost V 1 base and J 0 bases, with 9 bases left between them. CDR3 nucleotides: TGTGCCAGCAGCTTAGGACAGAACTCTAACTATGGCTACACCTTC. Residues: CASSLGQNSNYGYTF.

This rearrangement joins TRBV5-6 to TRBJ2-7; D is uncertain. The CDR3 loop spans 17 amino acids. Trimming cost V 3 bases and J 4 bases, with 23 bases left between them. In germline, CDR1 is SGHDT, CDR2 YYEEEE. The CDR3, as DNA: TGTGCCAGCAGCTCGGACGGAAGTTGGGTCGGGCTTTACGAGCAGTACTTC. Its translation: CASSSDGSWVGLYEQYF.

This rearrangement joins TRBV10-1 to TRBJ2-1; 8 bases fit TRBD1. The CDR3 sequence is 16 residues long. V lost 1 base to trimming and J lost 6 bases; unmatched junction nucleotides: 8. Germline lookup yields CDR1 WNHNN and CDR2 SYGVQD (reference sequence). In nucleotides, the CDR3 is TGCGCCAGCAGTGAGTTCCAGGGGGCGGCCGCCAATGAGCAGTTCTTC. Protein product: CASSEFQGAAANEQFF.

The chain is built from TRBV6-5 and TRBJ2-7, with TRBD1 matching 9 bases. V shed 10 bases and J 6 bases; nucleotides not matched to a gene: 13. This CDR3 is 14 amino acids long. Germline assignment: CDR1 MNHEY and CDR2 SVGAGI. The CDR3 coding sequence is TGTGCCACCCAATCAGGGACAGGGTCGACCGAGCAGTACTTC. It specifies CATQSGTGSTEQYF.

The chain employs TRBV5-4 and TRBJ1-2, with no clear D. Trimming removed 7 bases at V and 5 bases at J, with 12 bases between. The CDR3 extends over 12 amino acids. CDR1 and CDR2 from the germline V gene are SGHNT and YYREEE (reference sequence). The CDR3 protein is CASGPETYGYTF. The DNA of the CDR3 is TGTGCCAGCGGGCCGGAAACGTATGGCTACACCTTC. The whole variable domain, remainder taken from reference TRBV5-4 and TRBJ1-2, is ETGVTQSPTHLIKTRGQQVTLRCSSQSGHNTVSWYQQALGQGPQFIFQYYREEENGRGNFPPRFSGLQFPNYSSELNVNALELDDSALYLCASGPETYGYTFGSGTRLTVV.

The chain carries TRBV5-1 and TRBJ1-3; D gene unclear. Germline lookup yields CDR1 SGHRS and CDR2 YFSETQ. This CDR3 is built from 15 residues. V lost 2 bases and J 1 base, leaving 10 bases between the germline ends. As DNA, the CDR3 is TGCGCCAGCAGCTTAGATTGGTTATCTGGAAACACCATATATTTT. Encoded protein: CASSLDWLSGNTIYF.

The CDR3 DNA follows: TGCAGCGTTGATCCGGGGTGGAATGGCTACACCTTC. This encodes CSVDPGWNGYTF. The chain links TRBV29-1 to TRBJ1-2; D unresolved. The CDR3 contains 12 residues. V was shortened by 3 bases and J by 6 bases, with 11 bases between the two germline ends. Per the germline V gene, CDR1 is SQVTM and CDR2 is ANQGSEA.

This chain joins TRBV19 and TRBJ1-1; TRBD1 agrees at 7 bases. The germline V gene encodes CDR1 LNHDA and CDR2 SQIVND (reference sequence). J was trimmed by 11 bases and V by 5 bases; bases with no gene match: 8. This CDR3 is built from 12 residues. The CDR3 sequence is CASSHRGATAFF. CDR3 DNA sequence: TGTGCCAGTAGTCACAGGGGCGCGACGGCTTTCTTT. The full variable domain, in which reference TRBV19 and TRBJ1-1 provide the parts outside the CDR3, is DGGITQSPKYLFRKEGQNVTLSCEQNLNHDAMYWYRQDPGQGLRLIYYSQIVNDFQKGDIAEGYSVSREKKESFPLTVTSAQKNPTAFYLCASSHRGATAFFGQGTRLTVV.